This T cell receptor (beta chain) was obtained from a study of blood T cell repertoires in COVID-19. Study details: Acute-phase and convalescent COVID-19 samples originated in the United States, Italy and Spain.

The protocol was immunoSEQ multiplex PCR, while the TCRdb copy is restricted to in-frame clones and leaves out a portion. The sample lists 55,000 to 75,000 clones; about four fifths were seen once. This clone occurred a few times. Followed over time, Seattle patients had been enrolled while infection was active. Sequenced material: peripheral blood. This clonotype originated in a man older than 75 with COVID-19, enrolled during active disease.

This CDR3 is CASSQGGGGWDQPQHF. The DNA for the CDR3 is TGCGCCAGCAGCCAAGGTGGGGGGGGTTGGGATCAGCCCCAGCATTTT. The chain uses TRBV4-1 and TRBJ1-5; D possibly corresponds to TRBD1 (5 bases). V lost 1 base and J lost 5, with 15 bases in between. Germline CDR1 MGHRA, CDR2 YSYEKL. The CDR3 length is 16 residues.